Described below is a single T cell receptor beta chain sequence and its context. Its antigen remains unknown. The data derive from a study of T cells expressing NK-cell markers. Study overall: Repertoires of TCR beta were obtained from T cells sorted as CD3+CD56+NKG2C+, CD3+CD56+NKG2C- and CD3+CD56-NKG2C+. Most of the eight sequenced donors tested HCMV-seropositive; one tested seronegative.

This CDR3 is built from 19 residues. The study, taken as a whole, reports: More than 5 of the donors carried dominant NKG2C+ clonotypes that took up roughly 1.0-8% of their CD8+ T cells.

TCRdb re-analyzed the 5' RACE reads; it lists each CDR3 protein once, without DNA. The sample table sets out 350,000 to 400,000 distinct CDR3 sequences. The sequencing sample was made of blood T cells: a sorted CD56 or NKG2C T cell subset, CD4+ or CD8+ T cells, or bulk PBMC T cells (not recorded which). V is TRBV21-1 and J is TRBJ2-3; TCRdb's D gene call, TRBD2, goes unchecked for lack of DNA. TRBV21-1 counts as a pseudogene. The TCR was taken from a woman aged 50 to 60 in good health. This CDR3 reads CASSKVRSSGVTGEDTQYF.